This T cell receptor beta chain derives from a study of OX40 agonist ivuxolimab in advanced cancers. Findings and caveats of the study: In general, CD8+ T cells held more expanded clones than CD4+ did, on average. Low levels of normalized T-cell clonal expansion also appeared in some nonresponders.

Generated by immunoSEQ multiplex PCR, the TCRdb table keeps only in-frame clones and is missing some. The data hold tens of thousands of clones, with approximately 84% observed a single time. As for this clone: Its antigen is unidentified.

This sequence was found in an adult with an advanced solid tumor such as melanoma, head and neck, liver or kidney cancer. The sample here was CD4+ or CD8+ T cells sorted from blood, taken in a trial of the OX40 agonist ivuxolimab.

The CDR3 protein is CASVRQGCATPSNQPQHF. DNA for the CDR3: TGTGCTAGCGTGCGACAGGGATGCGCTACACCTAGCAATCAGCCCCAGCATTTT. The genes are TRBV7-7 and TRBJ1-5, with 7 positions matching TRBD1. This CDR3 region has 18 residues. CDR1 is SSHAT and CDR2 is FNYEAQ in the germline V gene (reference sequence).